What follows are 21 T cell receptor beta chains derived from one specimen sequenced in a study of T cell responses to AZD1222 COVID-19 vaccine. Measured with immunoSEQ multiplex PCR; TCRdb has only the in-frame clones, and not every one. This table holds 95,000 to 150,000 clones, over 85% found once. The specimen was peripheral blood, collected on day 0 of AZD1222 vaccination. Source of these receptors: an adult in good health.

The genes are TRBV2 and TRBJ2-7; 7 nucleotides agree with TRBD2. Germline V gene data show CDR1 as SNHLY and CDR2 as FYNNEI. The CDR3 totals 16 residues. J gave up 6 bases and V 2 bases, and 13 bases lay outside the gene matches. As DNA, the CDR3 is TGTGCCAGCAGTGAACGGCGGGGGACTCCGGTGGGCGAGCAGTACTTC. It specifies CASSERRGTPVGEQYF.

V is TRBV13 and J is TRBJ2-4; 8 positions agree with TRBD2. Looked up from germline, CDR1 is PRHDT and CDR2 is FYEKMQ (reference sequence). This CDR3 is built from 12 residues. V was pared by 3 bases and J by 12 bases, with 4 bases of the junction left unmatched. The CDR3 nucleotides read TGTGCCAGCAGCTTCCGAGCGGGGGATCAGTACTTC. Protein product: CASSFRAGDQYF.

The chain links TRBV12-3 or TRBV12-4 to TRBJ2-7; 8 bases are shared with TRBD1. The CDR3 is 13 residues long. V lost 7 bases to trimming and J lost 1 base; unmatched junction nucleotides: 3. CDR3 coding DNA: TGTGCCAGCAAAACAGGGGGGTCCTACGAGCAGTACTTC. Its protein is CASKTGGSYEQYF.

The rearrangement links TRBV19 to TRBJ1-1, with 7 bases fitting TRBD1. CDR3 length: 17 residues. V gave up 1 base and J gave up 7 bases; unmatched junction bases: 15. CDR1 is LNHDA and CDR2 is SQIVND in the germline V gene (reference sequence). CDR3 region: CASSIGRDSRSYSEAFF. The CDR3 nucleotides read TGTGCCAGTAGTATAGGTAGGGACAGTAGATCCTACAGTGAAGCTTTCTTT. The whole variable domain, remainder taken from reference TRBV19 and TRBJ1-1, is DGGITQSPKYLFRKEGQNVTLSCEQNLNHDAMYWYRQDPGQGLRLIYYSQIVNDFQKGDIAEGYSVSREKKESFPLTVTSAQKNPTAFYLCASSIGRDSRSYSEAFFGQGTRLTVV.

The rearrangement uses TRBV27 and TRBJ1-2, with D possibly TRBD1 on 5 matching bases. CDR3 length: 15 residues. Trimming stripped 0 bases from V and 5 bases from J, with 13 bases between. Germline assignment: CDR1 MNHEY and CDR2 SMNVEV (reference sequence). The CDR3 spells CASSLSGALGYGYTF. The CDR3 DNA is TGTGCCAGCAGTTTATCAGGGGCCCTAGGATATGGCTACACCTTC.

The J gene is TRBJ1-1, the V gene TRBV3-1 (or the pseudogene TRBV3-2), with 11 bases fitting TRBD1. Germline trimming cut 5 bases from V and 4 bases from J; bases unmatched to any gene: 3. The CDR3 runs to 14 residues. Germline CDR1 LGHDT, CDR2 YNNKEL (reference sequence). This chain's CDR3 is CASSGTGGFTEAFF. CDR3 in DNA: TGTGCCAGCAGCGGGACAGGGGGGTTCACTGAAGCTTTCTTT.

Here the CDR3 reads CASRGIYGYTF. CDR3 DNA: TGTGCCAGCAGGGGGATTTATGGCTACACCTTC. This chain joins TRBV12-3 or TRBV12-4 and TRBJ1-2; no clear D. CDR3 length equals 11 residues. V was pared by 6 bases and J by 5 bases, with 7 bases between.

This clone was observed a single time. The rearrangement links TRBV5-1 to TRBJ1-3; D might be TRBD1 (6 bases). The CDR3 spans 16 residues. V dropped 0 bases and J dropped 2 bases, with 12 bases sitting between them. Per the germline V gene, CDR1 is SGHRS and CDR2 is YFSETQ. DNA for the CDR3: TGCGCCAGCAGCTTGGCCCCAGGGGATCCTGGAAACACCATATATTTT. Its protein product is CASSLAPGDPGNTIYF. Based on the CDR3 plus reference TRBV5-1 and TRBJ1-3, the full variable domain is KAGVTQTPRYLIKTRGQQVTLSCSPISGHRSVSWYQQTPGQGLQFLFEYFSETQRNKGNFPGRFSGRQFSNSRSEMNVSTLELGDSALYLCASSLAPGDPGNTIYFGEGSWLTVV.

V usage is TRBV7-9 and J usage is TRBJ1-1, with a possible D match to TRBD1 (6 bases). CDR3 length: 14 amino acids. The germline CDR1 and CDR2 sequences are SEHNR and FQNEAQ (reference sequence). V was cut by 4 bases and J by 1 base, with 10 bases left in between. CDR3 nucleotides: TGTGCCAGCAGCTGGGGAGGGGGGAACACTGAAGCTTTCTTT. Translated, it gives CASSWGGGNTEAFF.

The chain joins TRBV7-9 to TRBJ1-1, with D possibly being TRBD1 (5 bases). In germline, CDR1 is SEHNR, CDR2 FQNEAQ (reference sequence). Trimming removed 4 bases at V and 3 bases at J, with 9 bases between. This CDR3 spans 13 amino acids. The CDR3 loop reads CASSSGTYTEAFF. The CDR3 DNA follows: TGTGCCAGCAGCTCAGGGACGTACACTGAAGCTTTCTTT.

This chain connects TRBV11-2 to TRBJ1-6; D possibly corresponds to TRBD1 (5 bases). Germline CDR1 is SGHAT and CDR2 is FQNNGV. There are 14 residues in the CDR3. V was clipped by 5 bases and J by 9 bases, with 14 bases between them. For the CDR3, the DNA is TGTGCCAGCAGCGTCGGGCAGGGAGGTTCACCCCTCCACTTT. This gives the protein CASSVGQGGSPLHF.

The CDR3 region has the DNA TGTGCCAGCACCCGCACAGATACGCAGTATTTT. This sequence encodes CASTRTDTQYF. The V gene is TRBV5-8, the J gene TRBJ2-3; D is ambiguous. Trimming cost V 6 bases and J 1 base, with 3 bases left between them. The length of the CDR3 is 11 residues. Per the germline V gene, CDR1 is SGHTS and CDR2 is YDEGEE.

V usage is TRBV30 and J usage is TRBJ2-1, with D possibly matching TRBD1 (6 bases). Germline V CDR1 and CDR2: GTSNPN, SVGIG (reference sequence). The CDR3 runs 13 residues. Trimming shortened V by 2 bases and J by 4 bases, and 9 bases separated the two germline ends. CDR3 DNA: TGTGCCTGGAGTATGACAGGTTACAATGAGCAGTTCTTC. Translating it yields CAWSMTGYNEQFF.

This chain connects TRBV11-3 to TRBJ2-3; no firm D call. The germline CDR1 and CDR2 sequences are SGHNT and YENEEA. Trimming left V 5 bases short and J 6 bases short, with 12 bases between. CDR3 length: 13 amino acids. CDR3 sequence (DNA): TGTGCCAGCAGCCGCTGGGTCACTGATACGCAGTATTTT. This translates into CASSRWVTDTQYF.

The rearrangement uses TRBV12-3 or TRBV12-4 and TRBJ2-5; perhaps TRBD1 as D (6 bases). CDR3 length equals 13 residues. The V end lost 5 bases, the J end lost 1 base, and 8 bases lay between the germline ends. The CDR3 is CASSPGVQETQYF. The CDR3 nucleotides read TGTGCCAGCAGTCCAGGGGTCCAAGAGACCCAGTACTTC.

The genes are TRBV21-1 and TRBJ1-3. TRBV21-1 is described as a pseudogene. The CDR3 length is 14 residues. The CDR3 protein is CALRSKWFGNTIYF. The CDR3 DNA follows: TGTGCCTTAAGGAGTAAGTGGTTCGGAAACACCATATATTTT.

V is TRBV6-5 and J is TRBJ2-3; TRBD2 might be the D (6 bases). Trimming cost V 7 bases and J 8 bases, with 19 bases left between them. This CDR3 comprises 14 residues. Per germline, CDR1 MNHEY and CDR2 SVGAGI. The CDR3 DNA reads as TGTGCCAGCACCTCCGGGACTGGAGGCCGTACGCAGTATTTT. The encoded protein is CASTSGTGGRTQYF.

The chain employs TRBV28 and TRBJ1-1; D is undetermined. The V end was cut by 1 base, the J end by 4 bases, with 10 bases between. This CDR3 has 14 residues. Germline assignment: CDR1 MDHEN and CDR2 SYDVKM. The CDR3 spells CASSLSSGGTEAFF. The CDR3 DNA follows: TGTGCCAGCAGTTTATCCTCCGGAGGCACTGAAGCTTTCTTT.

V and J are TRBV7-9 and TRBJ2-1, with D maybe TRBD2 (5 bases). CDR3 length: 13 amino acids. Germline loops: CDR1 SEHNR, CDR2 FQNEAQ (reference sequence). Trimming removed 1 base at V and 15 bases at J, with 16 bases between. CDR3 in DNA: TGTGCCAGCAGCTTAGAAAATGAGGGTTTGGCGTTCTTC. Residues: CASSLENEGLAFF.

The CDR3 sequence is CATSTGQGDNQPQHF. In DNA, the CDR3 is TGTGCCACCAGCACGGGACAGGGGGACAATCAGCCCCAGCATTTT. The chain carries TRBV15 and TRBJ1-5; 11 nucleotides agree with TRBD1. There are 15 residues in the CDR3. V gave up 4 bases and J gave up 3 bases; unmatched junction bases: 2. Per germline, CDR1 LNHNV and CDR2 YYDKDF (reference sequence).

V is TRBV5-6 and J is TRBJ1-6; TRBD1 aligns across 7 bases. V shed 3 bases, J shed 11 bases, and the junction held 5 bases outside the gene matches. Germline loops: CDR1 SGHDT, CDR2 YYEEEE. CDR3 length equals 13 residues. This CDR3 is CASSSGGGPPLHF. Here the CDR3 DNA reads TGTGCCAGCAGCTCAGGGGGGGGGCCACCCCTCCACTTT.